These 30 T cell receptor beta chains share one sample of origin, sequenced in a study of CD8+ T cells in alopecia areata. Following RNA extraction, reverse transcription yielded cDNA that acted as the sequencing template. The data were produced by immunoSEQ multiplex PCR, yet TCRdb's version contains in-frame clones alone and is incomplete. The sample consists of a few hundred thousand clones, around two thirds of them appearing once. Sample: CD4+ T cells sorted from blood, taken at week 0. These receptor sequences come from a human donor with alopecia areata.

This chain joins TRBV7-2 and TRBJ1-1; D is possibly TRBD1 (5 bases). V was shortened by 3 bases and J by 2 bases, with 7 bases between the two germline ends. The CDR3 sequence is 13 residues long. The V gene's germline CDR1 is SGHTA and CDR2 FQGNSA. CDR3 coding DNA: TGTGCCAGCAGCTTTGACAGCAACACTGAAGCTTTCTTT. Translated: CASSFDSNTEAFF.

This clone was observed a few times. This chain connects TRBV18 to TRBJ1-1; perhaps TRBD1 as D (5 bases). The ends were cut back, 5 bases at V and 2 bases at J, with 12 bases in the middle. This CDR3 spans 14 amino acids. Germline V gene sequence: CDR1 KGHSH, CDR2 LQKENI. The CDR3 reads CASSGALTNTEAFF. CDR3 DNA: TGTGCCAGCTCAGGGGCACTGACTAACACTGAAGCTTTCTTT. Full variable domain (rest looked up from reference TRBV18 and TRBJ1-1): NAGVMQNPRHLVRRRGQEARLRCSPMKGHSHVYWYRQLPEEGLKFMVYLQKENIIDESGMPKERFSAEFPKEGPSILRIQQVVRGDSAAYFCASSGALTNTEAFFGQGTRLTVV.

The J gene is TRBJ1-4, the V gene TRBV5-1; a weak D match, TRBD1 (5 bases). Trimming removed 1 base from V and 2 bases from J, with 6 bases in between. Germline assignment: CDR1 SGHRS and CDR2 YFSETQ. The CDR3 covers 14 residues. CDR3 protein: CASSLWGTNEKLFF. DNA of the CDR3: TGCGCCAGCAGCTTGTGGGGGACTAATGAAAAACTGTTTTTT.

This clone has just a few counts. This chain joins TRBV29-1 and TRBJ2-5; 7 bases fit TRBD2. This CDR3 comprises 14 residues. CDR1 and CDR2 (germline): SQVTM, ANQGSEA. With 1 base clipped from V and 0 bases from J, the junction kept 2 bases outside the gene matches. Here the CDR3 DNA reads TGCAGCGTTGAAGGGCTAGCGGACCAAGAGACCCAGTACTTC. Translated, it gives CSVEGLADQETQYF.

This clone was detected once. This chain links TRBV29-1 with TRBJ2-1; 10 nucleotides align to TRBD1. V shed 7 bases and J 8 bases; nucleotides not matched to a gene: 11. From germline, CDR1 is SQVTM and CDR2 ANQGSEA. The CDR3 sequence is 14 residues long. In DNA, the CDR3 is TGCAGCGGGAATGGGGGACAGGGGAGGCATGAGCAGTTCTTC. It yields the protein CSGNGGQGRHEQFF.

The V gene is TRBV30, the J gene TRBJ2-5; maybe TRBD1 (6 bases). The V end lost 0 bases, the J end lost 2 bases, and 16 bases lay between the germline ends. Germline V gene lookup returns CDR1 GTSNPN and CDR2 SVGIG (reference sequence). CDR3 size: 16 residues. The CDR3 region is CAWSVAWAGQQETQYF. In DNA form, the CDR3 reads TGTGCCTGGAGTGTAGCATGGGCAGGACAGCAAGAGACCCAGTACTTC.

J is TRBJ1-4 and V is TRBV6-5, with D unclear. The CDR3 loop spans 13 amino acids. CDR1 MNHEY and CDR2 SVGAGI come from the germline V gene. Trimming pared 2 bases from V and 11 bases from J, leaving 12 bases between. The CDR3 DNA is TGTGCCAGCAGTTACCCTGGGTTGGCCAAACTGTTTTTT. It specifies CASSYPGLAKLFF.

The V and J genes are TRBV7-9 and TRBJ1-2, with a weak D call TRBD1 (5 bases). CDR1 is SEHNR and CDR2 is FQNEAQ in the germline V gene (reference sequence). The CDR3 length is 15 residues. V lost 3 bases to trimming and J lost 0 bases, with 11 bases between them. Here the CDR3 DNA reads TGTGCCAGCAGCTTTGGGGCAGGGACTAACTATGGCTACACCTTC. This translates into CASSFGAGTNYGYTF. The entire variable domain, with the rest obtained from reference TRBV7-9 and TRBJ1-2, is as follows: DTGVSQNPRHKITKRGQNVTFRCDPISEHNRLYWYRQTLGQGPEFLTYFQNEAQLEKSRLLSDRFSAERPKGSFSTLEIQRTEQGDSAMYLCASSFGAGTNYGYTFGSGTRLTVV.

A single count supports this clone. V gene TRBV7-9 combines with J gene TRBJ1-1; D might be TRBD1 (5 bases). Trimming left V 1 base short and J 0 bases short, with 6 bases between. CDR1 SEHNR and CDR2 FQNEAQ come from the germline V gene (reference sequence). The CDR3 contains 14 residues. CDR3: CASSLVQVNTEAFF. The CDR3 nucleotides read TGTGCCAGCAGCTTAGTACAGGTGAACACTGAAGCTTTCTTT. The whole variable domain, filled in from reference TRBV7-9 and TRBJ1-1, reads DTGVSQNPRHKITKRGQNVTFRCDPISEHNRLYWYRQTLGQGPEFLTYFQNEAQLEKSRLLSDRFSAERPKGSFSTLEIQRTEQGDSAMYLCASSLVQVNTEAFFGQGTRLTVV.

The chain joins TRBV29-1 to TRBJ2-1, with TRBD2 matching 10 bases. The CDR3 totals 13 residues. The V gene's germline CDR1 is SQVTM and CDR2 ANQGSEA. Losses at the gene ends were 7 bases for V and 12 bases for J; bases not matched to a gene: 12. The CDR3 nucleotides are TGCAGCGCAAGGGCGGTAGCGGGGGGTGGGCAGTTCTTC. Its translation: CSARAVAGGGQFF.

The gene calls are TRBV7-2 and TRBJ1-1; maybe TRBD1 (6 bases). Germline-derived CDR1 and CDR2 are SGHTA and FQGNSA. The CDR3 consists of 13 residues. V shed 5 bases and J shed 6 bases, with 13 bases lying between them. Here the CDR3 reads CASSHNRDAEAFF. In nucleotides, the CDR3 is TGTGCCAGCAGCCATAACAGGGACGCTGAAGCTTTCTTT.

This clone appeared a few times. The chain couples TRBV14 to TRBJ1-6; D not resolved. The V and J ends lost 0 bases and 7 bases respectively, with 7 bases between them. The CDR3 extends over 14 amino acids. Germline V lookup: CDR1 SGHDN, CDR2 FVKESK. DNA for the CDR3: TGTGCCAGCAGCCAAGAGCTGGGGAATTCACCCCTCCACTTT. As protein: CASSQELGNSPLHF.

V and J are TRBV19 and TRBJ1-1, with D tentatively TRBD1 (5 bases). CDR3 length equals 15 residues. The V end was cut by 7 bases, the J end by 3 bases, with 18 bases between. Germline CDR1 reads LNHDA; CDR2 reads SQIVND (reference sequence). CDR3 in DNA: TGTGCCAGTAACCCACAGGCAGGGTGGCACACTGAAGCTTTCTTT. It encodes CASNPQAGWHTEAFF.

This clone showed up just a few times. V gene TRBV7-3 combines with J gene TRBJ2-7; 7 bases align to TRBD1. The CDR3 is made up of 13 amino acids. Trimming at V came to 4 bases and at J to 7 bases, leaving 7 bases not matched to a gene. Germline CDR1 and CDR2: SGHTA and FQGTGA. CDR3 coding DNA: TGTGCCAGCAGCTCCACGGACAGGAGAGAGCAGTACTTC. Translating it yields CASSSTDRREQYF.

V gene TRBV30 combines with J gene TRBJ2-7, with 7 bases matching TRBD1. CDR3 length: 14 amino acids. Unmatched junction bases numbered 9, after V lost 5 bases and J lost 2 bases. Germline CDR1 and CDR2: GTSNPN and SVGIG (reference sequence). CDR3 loop: CAWLDRDLAYEQYF. The CDR3 DNA reads TGTGCCTGGCTAGACAGGGACCTAGCCTACGAGCAGTACTTC.

This chain links TRBV30 with TRBJ1-1, with D possibly TRBD1 on 5 matching bases. Germline assignment: CDR1 GTSNPN and CDR2 SVGIG (reference sequence). The CDR3 extends over 15 amino acids. Trimming cost V 3 bases and J 4 bases, with 18 bases left between them. CDR3 protein: CAWRPLLAGRTEAFF. CDR3 nucleotides: TGTGCCTGGAGGCCCCTATTGGCGGGGCGCACTGAAGCTTTCTTT. Variable domain in full (rest from reference TRBV30 and TRBJ1-1): SQTIHQWPATLVQPVGSPLSLECTVEGTSNPNLYWYRQAAGRGLQLLFYSVGIGQISSEVPQNLSASRPQDRQFILSSKKLLLSDSGFYLCAWRPLLAGRTEAFFGQGTRLTVV.

The chain employs TRBV25-1 and TRBJ2-3; weak D call: TRBD1 (6 bases). Germline lookup yields CDR1 MGHDK and CDR2 SYGVNS. V lost 5 bases and J lost 4, with 19 bases in between. The CDR3 is 16 amino acids. Here the CDR3 reads CASSLMGHQNADTQYF. CDR3 sequence (DNA): TGTGCCAGCAGTTTAATGGGACACCAAAACGCAGATACGCAGTATTTT.

The V call is TRBV30, the J call TRBJ1-4, with D unclear. Trimming removed 0 bases at V and 0 bases at J, with 14 bases between. The CDR3 runs 17 residues. Germline V gene data show CDR1 as GTSNPN and CDR2 as SVGIG (reference sequence). CDR3 protein: CAWSVIARFATNEKLFF. The CDR3 coding sequence is TGTGCCTGGAGTGTAATAGCTCGGTTTGCAACTAATGAAAAACTGTTTTTT.

This clone turned up a few times. The sample holds other DNA sequences that translate to the same CDR3. The chain combines TRBV29-1 with TRBJ1-1; D gene unclear. Between the trimmed V and J ends, which lost 4 bases and 0 bases, there was a span of 3 bases. CDR3 length equals 11 residues. The V gene's germline CDR1 is SQVTM and CDR2 ANQGSEA. Here the CDR3 DNA reads TGCAGCGTTGCCCTGAACACTGAAGCTTTCTTT. This translates into CSVALNTEAFF.

The rearrangement uses TRBV29-1 and TRBJ2-3, with no clear D. The germline CDR1 and CDR2 sequences are SQVTM and ANQGSEA. The CDR3 has 13 amino acids. V lost 4 bases, J lost 1 base, and 9 bases lay in between. The CDR3 region is CSVVASGTDTQYF. CDR3 coding DNA: TGCAGCGTTGTGGCATCTGGCACAGATACGCAGTATTTT.

The genes are TRBV7-6 and TRBJ1-6; 7 bases are a match to TRBD1. Germline CDR1 is SGHVS and CDR2 is FNYEAQ. There are 15 residues in the CDR3. The V segment lost 5 bases and the J segment 7 bases; nucleotides outside the gene matches: 8. Here the CDR3 reads CASSLMGRGNSPLHF. The CDR3 DNA reads TGTGCCAGCAGCCTAATGGGCAGGGGGAATTCACCCCTCCACTTT.

The rearrangement joins TRBV15 to TRBJ2-1; 9 bases agree with TRBD1. The germline CDR1 and CDR2 sequences are LNHNV and YYDKDF (reference sequence). The CDR3 is 14 residues long. V gave up 4 bases and J gave up 9 bases; unmatched junction bases: 7. CDR3 sequence reads: CATSTQQGASEQFF. The CDR3 DNA sequence: TGTGCCACCAGCACCCAACAGGGGGCATCTGAGCAGTTCTTC.

The CDR3: CASSHLLRTPEAFF. The CDR3 bases are TGCGCCAGCAGCCACCTCTTGCGTACTCCTGAAGCTTTCTTT. V gene TRBV4-1 combines with J gene TRBJ1-1; no firm D call. CDR1 MGHRA and CDR2 YSYEKL come from the germline V gene. V lost 3 bases to trimming and J lost 6 bases, with 14 bases between them. The CDR3 is 14 residues long.

The gene calls are TRBV2 and TRBJ2-3; 7 bases are a match to TRBD1. After removal of 7 bases from V and 2 bases from J, the junction contained 12 bases not matched to a gene. The germline CDR1 and CDR2 sequences are SNHLY and FYNNEI. The CDR3 has 16 residues. CDR3 nucleotide sequence: TGTGCCAGCAACGCCCGGGACAGTAGATTCACAGATACGCAGTATTTT. It yields the protein CASNARDSRFTDTQYF. The variable domain in full, with the rest retrieved from reference TRBV2 and TRBJ2-3, is EPEVTQTPSHQVTQMGQEVILRCVPISNHLYFYWYRQILGQKVEFLVSFYNNEISEKSEIFDDQFSVERPDGSNFTLKIRSTKLEDSAMYFCASNARDSRFTDTQYFGPGTRLTVL.

This clone turned up a few times. This rearrangement joins TRBV5-1 to TRBJ1-1; 8 bases map to TRBD1. V gave up 4 bases and J gave up 4 bases; unmatched junction bases: 6. The germline CDR1 and CDR2 sequences are SGHRS and YFSETQ. CDR3 length equals 14 residues. CDR3 nucleotides: TGCGCCAGCAGCCCTACAGGGGGGAGCACTGAAGCTTTCTTT. It yields the protein CASSPTGGSTEAFF.

The chain joins TRBV29-1 to TRBJ2-7; no clear D gene. This CDR3 has 11 residues. V lost 4 bases and J lost 6, with 10 bases in between. The germline V gene encodes CDR1 SQVTM and CDR2 ANQGSEA. CDR3 DNA sequence: TGCAGCGTTGGGGATCTAGGCGAGCAGTACTTC. Translation gives CSVGDLGEQYF.

This clone was counted a few times. The rearrangement joins TRBV5-6 to TRBJ2-5; no clear D gene. The CDR3 has 14 residues. Trimming cost V 0 bases and J 2 bases, with 8 bases left between them. CDR1 and CDR2 from the germline V gene are SGHDT and YYEEEE. CDR3 DNA: TGTGCCAGCAGCTTGGCCGGCCCGCAAGAGACCCAGTACTTC. It encodes CASSLAGPQETQYF.

A remark on this clone: The identical CDR3 is also encoded by other nucleotide sequences in the sample. The chain employs TRBV29-1 and TRBJ1-1, with 7 bases that match TRBD1. The CDR3 contains 12 residues. Looked up from germline, CDR1 is SQVTM and CDR2 is ANQGSEA. J lost 2 bases, V lost 4 bases, and 1 base had no gene match. CDR3 coding DNA: TGCAGCGTTGGACAGGGCAACACTGAAGCTTTCTTT. This sequence encodes CSVGQGNTEAFF.

This clone was detected only a few times. V and J are TRBV19 and TRBJ1-4; D may be TRBD1 (5 bases). V was cut by 10 bases and J by 8 bases, with 23 bases left in between. There are 15 residues in the CDR3. Germline V lookup: CDR1 LNHDA, CDR2 SQIVND (reference sequence). The CDR3 DNA reads as TGTGCCACCCTATCGGGGGGACCCGGGAAGGAAAAACTGTTTTTT. Residues: CATLSGGPGKEKLFF.

This clone was seen a handful of times. V and J are TRBV29-1 and TRBJ2-7, with TRBD1 identical over 9 bases. CDR3 length equals 12 residues. Germline V CDR1 and CDR2: SQVTM, ANQGSEA. V dropped 6 bases and J dropped 5; count of bases not matched to a gene: 5. CDR3 nucleotides: TGCAGCGTGTCCGGGACAGGGCACGAGCAGTACTTC. Translation gives CSVSGTGHEQYF.